The next 17 T cell receptor beta chains were all read from a single sample in a study of blood T cell repertoires in COVID-19. Here immunoSEQ multiplex PCR was the method, and the copy in TCRdb shows in-frame clones only, minus some. The sample has 97,000 or so clones, nearly 90% seen once. Sequences were obtained from peripheral blood. Receptor source: a man in his fifties with active COVID-19.

As regards this clone: The junction and the germline gene differ at one end; a read error may be behind it. The rearrangement uses TRBV3-1 (or the pseudogene TRBV3-2) and TRBJ2-3; 9 bases line up with TRBD2. The CDR3 has 11 residues. The germline CDR1 and CDR2 sequences are LGHDT and YNNKEL (reference sequence). This CDR3 reads CASSLAGDNWF. The DNA for the CDR3 is TGTGCCAGCAGCCTAGCGGGGGATAATTGGTTT.

This clone was observed a single time. V usage is TRBV5-1 and J usage is TRBJ2-5; 7 bases are a match to TRBD1. Germline values: CDR1 SGHRS, CDR2 YFSETQ. There are 16 residues in the CDR3. The J segment lost 1 base and the V segment lost 4 bases, leaving 10 bases of the junction unmatched. DNA for the CDR3: TGCGCCAGCAGCAGTGGAAAACAGGGGCGCCAAGAGACCCAGTACTTC. Its translation is CASSSGKQGRQETQYF.

The V gene is TRBV5-6, the J gene TRBJ2-7, with a tentative D call TRBD1 (5 bases). Trimming removed 4 bases at V and 3 bases at J, with 17 bases between. Germline V CDR1 and CDR2: SGHDT, YYEEEE. There are 15 residues in the CDR3. CDR3 loop: CASSPLGRAHYEQYF. DNA for the CDR3: TGTGCCAGCAGCCCCCTCGGCAGGGCCCACTACGAGCAGTACTTC.

The chain links TRBV19 to TRBJ2-3; D is ambiguous. CDR1 is LNHDA, CDR2 SQIVND, per germline (reference sequence). This CDR3 is 14 amino acids long. The V end was cut by 4 bases, the J end by 4 bases, with 12 bases between. The CDR3 DNA sequence: TGTGCCAGTAGTAGGGCCGTAGATGCAGATACGCAGTATTTT. This codes for CASSRAVDADTQYF.

The J gene is TRBJ1-4, the V gene TRBV18; maybe TRBD1 (6 bases). Trimming left V 6 bases short and J 7 bases short, with 21 bases between. Germline V gives CDR1 KGHSH, CDR2 LQKENI. The CDR3 extends over 16 amino acids. DNA of the CDR3: TGTGCCAGCTCCAACTCTCCGGGGTTGACAGGTGAAAAACTGTTTTTT. Translation gives CASSNSPGLTGEKLFF.

V and J are TRBV5-1 and TRBJ1-4; D perhaps matches TRBD1 (5 bases). This CDR3 has 15 residues. Per the germline V gene, CDR1 is SGHRS and CDR2 is YFSETQ. V was cut by 5 bases and J by 8 bases, with 19 bases left in between. The CDR3, as DNA: TGCGCCAGCAGTTTCCTTGGGAGGCCAGGGGAAAAACTGTTTTTT. The encoded protein is CASSFLGRPGEKLFF.

The V gene is TRBV5-1, the J gene TRBJ2-7, with TRBD2 as a possible D gene (6 bases). Trimming cost V 5 bases and J 5 bases, with 17 bases left between them. The CDR3 has 14 residues. The germline gives CDR1 SGHRS, CDR2 YFSETQ. The CDR3, as DNA: TGCGCCAGCAGAAGGGTGTCGGGGGATCACGAGCAGTACTTC. This gives the protein CASRRVSGDHEQYF. The whole variable domain, remainder taken from reference TRBV5-1 and TRBJ2-7, is KAGVTQTPRYLIKTRGQQVTLSCSPISGHRSVSWYQQTPGQGLQFLFEYFSETQRNKGNFPGRFSGRQFSNSRSEMNVSTLELGDSALYLCASRRVSGDHEQYFGPGTRLTVT.

The rearrangement uses TRBV28 and TRBJ1-2, with D unresolved. The V end lost 1 base, the J end lost 7 bases, and 13 bases lay between the germline ends. This CDR3 is built from 14 residues. Germline loops: CDR1 MDHEN, CDR2 SYDVKM. CDR3 in amino acids: CASSLLGPSGGYTF. CDR3 sequence (DNA): TGTGCCAGCAGTTTATTGGGTCCCTCGGGTGGCTACACCTTC.

This clone was seen once. This chain links TRBV11-3 with TRBJ2-1; 9 nucleotides align to TRBD1. Germline V lookup: CDR1 SGHNT, CDR2 YENEEA. The CDR3 loop spans 15 amino acids. V gave up 1 base and J gave up 6 bases; unmatched junction bases: 4. This CDR3 is CASSLGQGGFNEQFF. The CDR3, as DNA: TGTGCCAGCAGCTTAGGACAGGGGGGCTTCAATGAGCAGTTCTTC.

DNA of the CDR3: TGTGCCAGCAGTGAAATAGATCCCCAAGAGACCCAGTACTTC. As protein: CASSEIDPQETQYF. The chain links TRBV2 to TRBJ2-5, with no clear D. Trimming removed 2 bases at V and 1 base at J, with 8 bases between. The CDR3 sequence is 14 residues long. Per germline, CDR1 SNHLY and CDR2 FYNNEI.

This chain links TRBV12-3 or TRBV12-4 with TRBJ2-2, with D possibly TRBD2 on 5 matching bases. V dropped 8 bases and J dropped 5 bases, with 6 bases sitting between them. This CDR3 is built from 11 residues. CDR3 DNA sequence: TGTGCCAGCGGAGGAACCGGGGAGCTGTTTTTT. This sequence encodes CASGGTGELFF.

The chain joins TRBV7-8 to TRBJ2-5, with a weak D call TRBD1 (6 bases). With 1 base removed from V and 2 bases from J, the gap between germline ends came to 14 bases. CDR3 length equals 16 residues. The V gene's germline CDR1 is SGHVS and CDR2 FQNEAQ. CDR3 sequence: CASSLVYRAIQETQYF. CDR3 nucleotides: TGTGCCAGCAGCTTAGTATACAGGGCCATACAAGAGACCCAGTACTTC.

V usage is TRBV9 and J usage is TRBJ1-5; 7 positions match TRBD1. Germline-derived CDR1 and CDR2 are SGDLS and YYNGEE. The CDR3 extends over 14 amino acids. Trimming took 5 bases from V and 9 from J; bases not matched to a gene: 11. The CDR3 spells CASRVGTAYMPQHF. The CDR3 nucleotides read TGTGCCAGCAGGGTTGGGACAGCATACATGCCCCAGCATTTT.

The V call is TRBV7-9, the J call TRBJ2-1; 8 nucleotides align to TRBD2. V dropped 5 bases and J dropped 10; count of bases not matched to a gene: 16. The CDR3 is 16 residues long. Germline V gene lookup returns CDR1 SEHNR and CDR2 FQNEAQ (reference sequence). The CDR3 here is CASSPKSAGGPREQFF. DNA for the CDR3: TGTGCCAGCAGCCCCAAGTCTGCGGGGGGACCTAGAGAGCAGTTCTTC.

The V and J genes are TRBV5-4 and TRBJ2-3, with 8 bases fitting TRBD2. This CDR3 region has 14 residues. The germline gives CDR1 SGHNT, CDR2 YYREEE (reference sequence). Unmatched junction bases numbered 7, after V lost 7 bases and J lost 3 bases. As DNA, the CDR3 is TGTGCCAGCGGAAGTCAGCGGGGGACAGATACGCAGTATTTT. This encodes CASGSQRGTDTQYF.

The chain joins TRBV7-2 to TRBJ1-2; 7 bases agree with TRBD1. CDR3 length: 16 amino acids. CDR1 SGHTA and CDR2 FQGNSA come from the germline V gene. J lost 1 base, V lost 6 bases, and 11 bases had no gene match. The CDR3 bases are TGTGCCAGCAGTCCTCTTTCGGGACAGCTTAACTATGGCTACACCTTC. It specifies CASSPLSGQLNYGYTF.

The V and J genes are TRBV7-9 and TRBJ1-3, with 7 nucleotides matching TRBD1. The germline gives CDR1 SEHNR, CDR2 FQNEAQ (reference sequence). CDR3 size: 14 residues. Trimming cost V 9 bases and J 0 bases; bases outside gene matches: 5. This CDR3 is CARQGTSSGNTIYF. The CDR3 DNA reads TGTGCCAGACAGGGGACCAGCTCTGGAAACACCATATATTTT.